What follows are 17 T cell receptor beta chains derived from one specimen sequenced in a study of cytomegalovirus exposure and HLA in healthy donors. The repertoire was sequenced with immunoSEQ multiplex PCR; TCRdb's copy has only in-frame clones and lacks some. Of approximately 260,000 clones listed, approximately 86% are singletons. Source material: PBMCs. The receptors were sampled from a woman in her thirties in good health and CMV-seropositive.

The rearrangement joins TRBV28 to TRBJ1-5, with unresolved D. Germline V gene lookup returns CDR1 MDHEN and CDR2 SYDVKM. CDR3 length: 16 residues. V was pared by 5 bases and J by 3 bases, with 17 bases between. This CDR3 is CASSPYGRVNNQPQHF. DNA of the CDR3: TGTGCCAGCAGTCCCTACGGGAGGGTTAACAATCAGCCCCAGCATTTT.

Only one count was recorded for this clone. The chain combines TRBV7-6 with TRBJ1-4; 8 bases fit TRBD1. Germline V gives CDR1 SGHVS, CDR2 FNYEAQ. The junction had 10 bases not matched to a gene; V was cut back by 2 bases and J by 5 bases. CDR3 length equals 17 residues. The CDR3 nucleotides read TGTGCCAGCAGCTTACGGGAGACAGGGGAGGGGAATGAAAAACTGTTTTTT. Residues: CASSLRETGEGNEKLFF.

The chain carries TRBV30 and TRBJ2-7; D call uncertain. This CDR3 has 13 residues. Germline V CDR1 and CDR2: GTSNPN, SVGIG (reference sequence). Trimming stripped 3 bases from V and 3 bases from J, with 12 bases between. The CDR3 loop reads CAWSANSYYEQYF. The CDR3 nucleotides are TGTGCCTGGAGCGCTAACAGCTACTACGAGCAGTACTTC. Using reference TRBV30 and TRBJ2-7 for the parts outside the CDR3, the full variable domain is SQTIHQWPATLVQPVGSPLSLECTVEGTSNPNLYWYRQAAGRGLQLLFYSVGIGQISSEVPQNLSASRPQDRQFILSSKKLLLSDSGFYLCAWSANSYYEQYFGPGTRLTVT.

The rearrangement joins TRBV30 to TRBJ2-2; weak D call: TRBD2 (7 bases). The V end lost 1 base, the J end lost 15 bases, and 15 bases lay between the germline ends. CDR1 is GTSNPN, CDR2 SVGIG, per germline (reference sequence). This CDR3 contains 12 residues. CDR3 sequence (DNA): TGTGCCTGGAGTGCCAGAGCGGGACATATGTTTTTT. It is translated as CAWSARAGHMFF.

The chain combines TRBV27 with TRBJ2-5; D remains unclear. Germline V gene lookup returns CDR1 MNHEY and CDR2 SMNVEV (reference sequence). CDR3 length: 16 amino acids. Trimming left V 5 bases short and J 1 base short, with 17 bases between. CDR3 in amino acids: CASSPRPMRPQETQYF. The DNA of the CDR3 is TGTGCCAGCAGTCCCCGCCCCATGCGGCCCCAAGAGACCCAGTACTTC.

V is TRBV30 and J is TRBJ2-7; 9 nucleotides agree with TRBD1. The CDR3 is made up of 13 amino acids. The ends lost 3 bases at V and 5 bases at J; junction bases unmatched: 5. Germline loops: CDR1 GTSNPN, CDR2 SVGIG (reference sequence). The CDR3 DNA sequence: TGTGCCTGGAGCGGACAGGGGAGGAACGAGCAGTACTTC. As protein: CAWSGQGRNEQYF.

The chain carries TRBV6-5 and TRBJ2-1; D is unresolved. V lost 5 bases and J lost 3, with 11 bases in between. Per germline, CDR1 MNHEY and CDR2 SVGAGI. This CDR3 comprises 14 residues. CDR3 residues: CASSGRLDYNEQFF. DNA of the CDR3: TGTGCCAGCAGTGGCCGACTTGACTACAATGAGCAGTTCTTC.

The chain combines TRBV28 with TRBJ2-7; 10 bases fit TRBD1. Germline V gene sequence: CDR1 MDHEN, CDR2 SYDVKM. This CDR3 contains 13 residues. Trimming removed 7 bases from V and 5 bases from J; junction bases left unmatched: 5. As DNA, the CDR3 is TGTGCCAGCACCGGGACAGGGGAAAACGAGCAGTACTTC. It translates to CASTGTGENEQYF.

This rearrangement joins TRBV30 to TRBJ2-5, with 12 bases aligning to TRBD2. The trim removed 4 bases at V and 1 base at J, leaving 1 base unmatched. There are 14 residues in the CDR3. Germline assignment: CDR1 GTSNPN and CDR2 SVGIG (reference sequence). The CDR3 nucleotides are TGTGCCTGGAAACTAGCGGGAGGCCAAGAGACCCAGTACTTC. Amino acid sequence: CAWKLAGGQETQYF.

This chain links TRBV19 with TRBJ1-1; D perhaps matches TRBD1 (5 bases). V dropped 6 bases and J dropped 1 base, with 9 bases sitting between them. Per germline, CDR1 LNHDA and CDR2 SQIVND (reference sequence). There are 13 residues in the CDR3. The CDR3 DNA sequence: TGTGCCAGTAGGGCAAGGGGGAACACTGAAGCTTTCTTT. Protein product: CASRARGNTEAFF. Drawing the rest from reference TRBV19 and TRBJ1-1, the complete variable domain is DGGITQSPKYLFRKEGQNVTLSCEQNLNHDAMYWYRQDPGQGLRLIYYSQIVNDFQKGDIAEGYSVSREKKESFPLTVTSAQKNPTAFYLCASRARGNTEAFFGQGTRLTVV.

The chain is built from TRBV10-3 and TRBJ2-7, with TRBD2 as a possible D gene (5 bases). Looked up from germline, CDR1 is ENHRY and CDR2 is SYGVKD. The V gene lost 0 bases and the J gene lost 3 bases, with 12 bases spanning the gap. The CDR3 is made up of 15 amino acids. Here the CDR3 DNA reads TGTGCCATCAGTGAGTCGGAGGTCGGGGTCTACGAGCAGTACTTC. It specifies CAISESEVGVYEQYF.

This clone was seen a few times. The chain is built from TRBV5-1 and TRBJ1-2, with TRBD1 as a possible D gene (5 bases). Germline loops: CDR1 SGHRS, CDR2 YFSETQ. The length of the CDR3 is 13 residues. V was cut by 0 bases and J by 7 bases, with 10 bases left in between. The CDR3 coding sequence is TGCGCCAGCAGCTTGGCGGGCGACAGTGGCTACACCTTC. Encoded protein: CASSLAGDSGYTF.

Only one count was recorded for this clone. The J gene is TRBJ1-2, the V gene TRBV4-2, with a tentative D call TRBD1 (6 bases). Germline CDR1 reads LGHNA; CDR2 reads YNFKEQ. Trimming left V 1 base short and J 0 bases short, with 9 bases between. The CDR3 totals 15 residues. The CDR3 region is CASSQVAGANYGYTF. The CDR3 bases are TGTGCCAGCAGCCAAGTGGCAGGGGCTAACTATGGCTACACCTTC.

V gene TRBV28 combines with J gene TRBJ1-2, with a tentative D call TRBD1 (5 bases). CDR3 length equals 12 residues. The V gene's germline CDR1 is MDHEN and CDR2 SYDVKM. The V end lost 3 bases, the J end lost 8 bases, and 10 bases lay between the germline ends. The CDR3 region is CASSFGGGGYTF. The CDR3 region has the DNA TGTGCCAGCAGTTTCGGGGGTGGCGGCTACACCTTC.

The chain uses TRBV7-6 and TRBJ1-2; D perhaps matches TRBD1 (6 bases). The length of the CDR3 is 18 residues. Trimming cost V 1 base and J 4 bases, with 22 bases left between them. CDR1 and CDR2 from the germline V gene are SGHVS and FNYEAQ. This CDR3 is CASSLDPPNRDSRYGYTF. The CDR3 region has the DNA TGTGCCAGCAGCTTAGACCCCCCTAACAGGGATTCCCGCTATGGCTACACCTTC.

The chain uses TRBV28 and TRBJ2-7; 9 bases match TRBD1. CDR3 length equals 15 residues. Germline values: CDR1 MDHEN, CDR2 SYDVKM. V gave up 5 bases and J gave up 2 bases; unmatched junction bases: 7. The CDR3 coding sequence is TGTGCCAGCAGTGCTGGGACAGGGTTTGCCTACGAGCAGTACTTC. Translated: CASSAGTGFAYEQYF.

The chain employs TRBV19 and TRBJ1-1, with TRBD1 identical over 8 bases. V trimming: 7 bases; J trimming: 3 bases; junction bases outside the gene matches: 4. This CDR3 is 13 amino acids long. Germline loops: CDR1 LNHDA, CDR2 SQIVND (reference sequence). The CDR3 protein is CASIQGADTEAFF. The CDR3 DNA reads as TGTGCCAGTATTCAGGGGGCGGACACTGAAGCTTTCTTT.